The 8 T cell receptor beta chains below all came from one sample that was sequenced in a study of CD8+ T cells in alopecia areata. Following RNA extraction, reverse transcription yielded cDNA that acted as the sequencing template. Sequencing was performed with immunoSEQ multiplex PCR; in TCRdb, only in-frame clones are kept and a portion is missing. The data hold roughly 150,000 clones, with nearly 55% observed a single time. The treatment here: oral pan-JAK inhibitor, 5-10 mg twice daily. The source was CD8+ T cells sorted from blood, collected at week 4, from a patient treated with tofacitinib. These receptors came from a human donor with alopecia areata.

The chain recombines TRBV27 with TRBJ1-5; possibly TRBD1 for D (5 bases). This CDR3 region has 14 residues. Trimming cost V 3 bases and J 7 bases, with 13 bases left between them. Germline CDR1 reads MNHEY; CDR2 reads SMNVEV (reference sequence). CDR3 sequence reads: CASSFAGEGQPQHF. CDR3 in DNA: TGTGCCAGCAGTTTCGCGGGGGAGGGCCAGCCCCAGCATTTT.

The rearrangement uses TRBV5-6 and TRBJ2-5; D possibly corresponds to TRBD1 (6 bases). V was shortened by 6 bases and J by 0 bases, with 12 bases between the two germline ends. The V gene's germline CDR1 is SGHDT and CDR2 YYEEEE. This CDR3 spans 14 amino acids. CDR3 amino acids: CASNVRDNQETQYF. The CDR3 nucleotides are TGTGCCAGCAACGTCCGGGACAACCAAGAGACCCAGTACTTC.

The V gene is TRBV7-2, the J gene TRBJ2-1; maybe TRBD2 (5 bases). With 5 bases removed from V and 4 bases from J, the gap between germline ends came to 15 bases. Germline V gene sequence: CDR1 SGHTA, CDR2 FQGNSA. The CDR3 loop spans 15 amino acids. This CDR3 reads CASSLPGFAYNEQFF. CDR3 sequence (DNA): TGTGCCAGCAGCCTTCCGGGATTCGCATACAATGAGCAGTTCTTC.

The chain uses TRBV27 and TRBJ1-1, with unresolved D. The CDR3 has 13 amino acids. Germline lookup yields CDR1 MNHEY and CDR2 SMNVEV (reference sequence). The V and J ends lost 3 bases and 6 bases respectively, with 11 bases between them. The CDR3 here is CASSFAVGSEAFF. The CDR3 coding sequence is TGTGCCAGCAGTTTCGCCGTTGGATCTGAAGCTTTCTTT.

The chain has TRBV27 and TRBJ1-1; D is possibly TRBD1 (5 bases). Germline loops: CDR1 MNHEY, CDR2 SMNVEV (reference sequence). V was trimmed by 7 bases and J by 3 bases, leaving 15 bases between them. This CDR3 spans 14 amino acids. CDR3 protein: CASTSQGEDTEAFF. CDR3 in DNA: TGTGCCAGCACCTCCCAGGGAGAGGACACTGAAGCTTTCTTT.

This clone has more than one count but fewer than ten. Other DNA sequences in the same sample also yield this CDR3. V and J are TRBV27 and TRBJ1-5; no reliable D call. Between the trimmed V and J ends, which lost 2 bases and 4 bases, there was a span of 9 bases. CDR3 length: 14 amino acids. Looked up from germline, CDR1 is MNHEY and CDR2 is SMNVEV (reference sequence). CDR3 residues: CASSLRQANQPQHF. In DNA, the CDR3 is TGTGCCAGCAGTTTACGGCAGGCAAATCAGCCCCAGCATTTT.

Of note for this clone: Only one base separates this from a far larger clonotype, so it likely reflects a read error. The rearrangement links TRBV5-5 to TRBJ1-1; weak D call: TRBD1 (6 bases). The CDR3 extends over 13 amino acids. Germline V gives CDR1 SGHKS, CDR2 YYEKEE (reference sequence). V was pared by 5 bases and J by 4 bases, with 12 bases between. Here the CDR3 reads CASRFPDSTEAFF. For the CDR3, the DNA is TGTGCCAGCAGATTCCCGGACAGCACTGAAGCTTTCTTT.

As regards this clone: The sample contains more than one DNA sequence encoding this CDR3. V usage is TRBV29-1 and J usage is TRBJ1-2; D is possibly TRBD1 (6 bases). Germline assignment: CDR1 SQVTM and CDR2 ANQGSEA. The ends were cut back, 3 bases at V and 7 bases at J, with 21 bases in the middle. There are 15 residues in the CDR3. CDR3 protein: CSVDPDSALIGGYTF. The CDR3 region has the DNA TGCAGCGTTGACCCGGACAGCGCTCTAATTGGTGGCTACACCTTC.